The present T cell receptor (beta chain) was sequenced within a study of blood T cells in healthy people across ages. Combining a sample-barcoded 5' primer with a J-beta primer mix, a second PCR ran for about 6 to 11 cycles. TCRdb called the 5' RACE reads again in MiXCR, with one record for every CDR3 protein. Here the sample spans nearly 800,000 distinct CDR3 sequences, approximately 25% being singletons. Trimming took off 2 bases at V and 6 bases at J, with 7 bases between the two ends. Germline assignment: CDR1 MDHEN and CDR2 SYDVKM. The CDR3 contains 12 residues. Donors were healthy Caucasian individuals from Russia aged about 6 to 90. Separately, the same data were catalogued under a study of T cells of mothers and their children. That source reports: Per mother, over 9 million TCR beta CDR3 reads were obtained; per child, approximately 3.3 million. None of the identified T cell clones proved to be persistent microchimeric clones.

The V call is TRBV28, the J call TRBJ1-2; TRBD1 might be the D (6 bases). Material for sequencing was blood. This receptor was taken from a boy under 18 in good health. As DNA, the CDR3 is TGTGCCAGCAGTTTACAGGGGAATGGCTACACCTTC. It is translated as CASSLQGNGYTF.